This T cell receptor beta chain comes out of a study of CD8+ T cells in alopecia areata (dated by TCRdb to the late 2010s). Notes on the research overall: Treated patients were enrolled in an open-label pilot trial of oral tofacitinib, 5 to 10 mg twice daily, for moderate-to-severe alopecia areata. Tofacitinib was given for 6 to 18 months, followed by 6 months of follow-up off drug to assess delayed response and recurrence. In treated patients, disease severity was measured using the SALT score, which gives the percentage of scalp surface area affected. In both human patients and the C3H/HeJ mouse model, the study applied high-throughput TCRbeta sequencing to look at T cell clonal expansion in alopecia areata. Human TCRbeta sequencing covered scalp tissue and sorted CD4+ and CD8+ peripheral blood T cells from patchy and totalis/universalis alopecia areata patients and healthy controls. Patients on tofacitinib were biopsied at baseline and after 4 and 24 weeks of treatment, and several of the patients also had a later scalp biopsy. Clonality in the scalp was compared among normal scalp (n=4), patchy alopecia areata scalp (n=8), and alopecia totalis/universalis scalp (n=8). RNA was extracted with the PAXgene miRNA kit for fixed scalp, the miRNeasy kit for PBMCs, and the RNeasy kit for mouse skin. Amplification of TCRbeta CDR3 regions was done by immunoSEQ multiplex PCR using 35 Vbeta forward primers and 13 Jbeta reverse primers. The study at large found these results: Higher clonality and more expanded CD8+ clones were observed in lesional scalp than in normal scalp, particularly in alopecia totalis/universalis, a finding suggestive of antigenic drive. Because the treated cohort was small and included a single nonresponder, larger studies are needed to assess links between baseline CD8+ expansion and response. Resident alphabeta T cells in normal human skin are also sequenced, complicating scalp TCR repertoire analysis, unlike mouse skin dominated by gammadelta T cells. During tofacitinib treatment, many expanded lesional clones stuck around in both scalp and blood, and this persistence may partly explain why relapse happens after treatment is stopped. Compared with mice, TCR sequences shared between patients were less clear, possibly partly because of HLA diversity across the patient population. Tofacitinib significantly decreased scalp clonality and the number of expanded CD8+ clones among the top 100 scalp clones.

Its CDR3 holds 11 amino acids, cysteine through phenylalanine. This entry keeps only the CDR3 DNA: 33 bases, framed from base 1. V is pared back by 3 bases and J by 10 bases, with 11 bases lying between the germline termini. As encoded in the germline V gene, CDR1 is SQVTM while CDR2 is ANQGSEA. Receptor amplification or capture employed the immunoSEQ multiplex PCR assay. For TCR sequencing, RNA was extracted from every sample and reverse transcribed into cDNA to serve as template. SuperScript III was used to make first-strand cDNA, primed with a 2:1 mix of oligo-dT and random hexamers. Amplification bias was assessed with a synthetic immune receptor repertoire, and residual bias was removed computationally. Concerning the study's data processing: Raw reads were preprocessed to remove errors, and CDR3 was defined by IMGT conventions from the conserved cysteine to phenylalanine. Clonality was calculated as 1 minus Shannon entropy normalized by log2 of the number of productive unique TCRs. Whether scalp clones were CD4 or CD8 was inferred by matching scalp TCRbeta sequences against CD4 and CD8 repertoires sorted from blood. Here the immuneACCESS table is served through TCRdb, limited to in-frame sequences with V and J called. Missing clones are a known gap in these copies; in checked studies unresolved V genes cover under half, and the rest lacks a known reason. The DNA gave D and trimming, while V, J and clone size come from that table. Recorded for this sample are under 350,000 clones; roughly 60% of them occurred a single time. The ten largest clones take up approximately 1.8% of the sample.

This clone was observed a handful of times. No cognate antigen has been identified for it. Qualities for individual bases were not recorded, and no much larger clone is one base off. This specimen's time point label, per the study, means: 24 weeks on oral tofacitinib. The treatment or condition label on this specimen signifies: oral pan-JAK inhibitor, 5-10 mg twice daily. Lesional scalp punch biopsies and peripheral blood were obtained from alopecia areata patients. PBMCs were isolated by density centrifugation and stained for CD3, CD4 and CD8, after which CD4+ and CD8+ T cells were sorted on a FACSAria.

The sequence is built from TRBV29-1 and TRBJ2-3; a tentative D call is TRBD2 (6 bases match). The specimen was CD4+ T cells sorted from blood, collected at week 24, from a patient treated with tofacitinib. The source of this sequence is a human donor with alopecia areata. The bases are TGCAGCGTTGATTCCCCGGGGGCGCAGTATTTT. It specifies CSVDSPGAQYF.